The 15 T cell receptor beta chains listed next were all sequenced from one sample in a study of cytomegalovirus exposure and HLA in healthy donors. With 60 Vbeta and 13 Jbeta primers, the PCR was carried out. Only in-frame clones appear in the TCRdb table, and some are missing; sequencing was by immunoSEQ multiplex PCR. The table includes 150,000 to 200,000 clones, about 79% detected once. The sequencing input was PBMCs. The origin of the receptors is a man aged 50 to 60 in good health and CMV-seropositive.

This rearrangement joins TRBV7-2 to TRBJ1-5; TRBD1 agrees at 8 bases. CDR3 length equals 18 residues. Per germline, CDR1 SGHTA and CDR2 FQGNSA. The ends lost 1 base at V and 7 bases at J; junction bases unmatched: 15. DNA of the CDR3: TGTGCCAGCAGCTTAGACGCGTATGGACAGGGAAAGGAACAGCCCCAGCATTTT. Its protein is CASSLDAYGQGKEQPQHF.

The chain employs TRBV5-5 and TRBJ2-3; TRBD2 matches at 10 bases. Germline trimming cut 2 bases from V and 2 bases from J; bases unmatched to any gene: 2. Germline loops: CDR1 SGHKS, CDR2 YYEKEE (reference sequence). The CDR3 contains 15 residues. The CDR3 reads CASSFSGGATDTQYF. CDR3 bases: TGTGCCAGCAGCTTCAGCGGGGGGGCCACAGATACGCAGTATTTT.

As DNA, the CDR3 is TGTGCCAGCAGCTTAGCGGTCGTGACAGGGGATAATCAGCCCCAGCATTTT. It is translated as CASSLAVVTGDNQPQHF. The chain uses TRBV11-2 and TRBJ1-5, with 8 bases fitting TRBD1. Looked up from germline, CDR1 is SGHAT and CDR2 is FQNNGV. The CDR3 runs 17 residues. V lost 1 base to trimming and J lost 4 bases; unmatched junction nucleotides: 9.

CDR3 region: CASSQPTDNEQFF. Written as DNA, the CDR3 is TGTGCCAGCAGCCAACCCACAGACAATGAGCAGTTCTTC. The chain combines TRBV4-2 with TRBJ2-1; D is unresolved. Trimming removed 2 bases from V and 5 bases from J, with 7 bases in between. Germline lookup yields CDR1 LGHNA and CDR2 YNFKEQ. The CDR3 has 13 amino acids.

This chain uses TRBV7-9 with TRBJ1-2, with 8 positions matching TRBD1. The junction had 15 bases not matched to a gene; V was cut back by 5 bases and J by 7 bases. Germline-derived CDR1 and CDR2 are SEHNR and FQNEAQ (reference sequence). The CDR3 sequence is 16 residues long. CDR3 sequence reads: CASSRGLGTGPRGYTF. The CDR3 nucleotides are TGTGCCAGCAGCAGAGGACTAGGGACAGGCCCCCGTGGCTACACCTTC.

The chain uses TRBV7-3 and TRBJ2-6; D possibly corresponds to TRBD2 (7 bases). The germline V and J ends were trimmed by 1 base and 0 bases, with 10 bases remaining between them. Germline V lookup: CDR1 SGHTA, CDR2 FQGTGA. There are 17 residues in the CDR3. The chain's CDR3 is CASSLRGGGSGANVLTF. DNA of the CDR3: TGTGCCAGCAGCTTAAGAGGGGGGGGCTCTGGGGCCAACGTCCTGACTTTC.

The chain recombines TRBV6-6 with TRBJ1-2; tentatively, D is TRBD1 (6 bases). Germline lookup yields CDR1 MNHNY and CDR2 SVGAGI (reference sequence). The CDR3 is 13 residues long. Trimming pared 5 bases from V and 4 bases from J, leaving 11 bases between. CDR3 sequence: CASSVGAVYGYTF. The CDR3 coding sequence is TGTGCCAGCAGTGTGGGGGCGGTCTATGGCTACACCTTC.

V usage is TRBV5-4 and J usage is TRBJ2-5, with TRBD2 matching over 15 bases. Germline values: CDR1 SGHNT, CDR2 YYREEE (reference sequence). J gave up 6 bases and V 5 bases, and 5 bases lay outside the gene matches. The CDR3 extends over 15 amino acids. CDR3 in DNA: TGTGCCAGCAGTCCGGGACTAGCGGGAGGACAGACCCAGTACTTC. Residues: CASSPGLAGGQTQYF.

The chain joins TRBV11-2 to TRBJ2-1; D perhaps matches TRBD2 (5 bases). V was cut by 5 bases and J by 4 bases, with 18 bases left in between. The germline V gene encodes CDR1 SGHAT and CDR2 FQNNGV. The CDR3 runs to 16 residues. CDR3 in DNA: TGTGCCAGCAGCCCCAGAGCGGAGACACTGTACAATGAGCAGTTCTTC. Protein: CASSPRAETLYNEQFF.

The chain couples TRBV9 to TRBJ1-1, with 8 bases that match TRBD1. With V trimmed by 6 bases and J by 5 bases, 12 bases remained unmatched. Germline V lookup: CDR1 SGDLS, CDR2 YYNGEE. The CDR3 consists of 15 residues. CDR3 bases: TGTGCCAGCACCTGGGACGCAGGGGGCGGAACTGAAGCTTTCTTT. Its protein is CASTWDAGGGTEAFF.

This rearrangement joins TRBV30 to TRBJ2-3; the match to TRBD2 covers 7 bases. With 1 base clipped from V and 4 bases from J, the junction kept 8 bases outside the gene matches. The CDR3 loop spans 15 amino acids. The germline V gene has CDR1 GTSNPN and CDR2 SVGIG (reference sequence). CDR3 coding DNA: TGTGCCTGGAGTGGTTTGACTAGCAGATCAGATACGCAGTATTTT. Translated: CAWSGLTSRSDTQYF. Using reference TRBV30 and TRBJ2-3 for the parts outside the CDR3, the full variable domain is SQTIHQWPATLVQPVGSPLSLECTVEGTSNPNLYWYRQAAGRGLQLLFYSVGIGQISSEVPQNLSASRPQDRQFILSSKKLLLSDSGFYLCAWSGLTSRSDTQYFGPGTRLTVL.

The chain has TRBV18 and TRBJ2-1; weak D call: TRBD2 (5 bases). The CDR3 totals 13 residues. Germline lookup yields CDR1 KGHSH and CDR2 LQKENI. Trimming shortened V by 6 bases and J by 8 bases, and 14 bases separated the two germline ends. The CDR3 coding sequence is TGTGCCAGCTCCCCAACTAGGACCGATGAGCAGTTCTTC. This encodes CASSPTRTDEQFF.

CDR3 protein: CASRGQGANNEQFF. The CDR3 nucleotides are TGTGCCAGCCGGGGACAGGGGGCAAACAATGAGCAGTTCTTC. The chain combines TRBV27 with TRBJ2-1, with 12 nucleotides matching TRBD1. Germline loops: CDR1 MNHEY, CDR2 SMNVEV (reference sequence). J lost 5 bases, V lost 8 bases, and 4 bases had no gene match. There are 14 residues in the CDR3.

This clone has just a few counts. The genes are TRBV5-1 and TRBJ2-4; D might be TRBD1 (6 bases). In germline, CDR1 is SGHRS, CDR2 YFSETQ. This CDR3 has 13 residues. V gave up 5 bases and J gave up 5 bases, with 11 bases separating them. Here the CDR3 DNA reads TGCGCCAGCAGATCAGGGGTCCAAAACATTCAGTACTTC. It translates to CASRSGVQNIQYF. Filled out from reference TRBV5-1 and TRBJ2-4, the complete variable domain reads KAGVTQTPRYLIKTRGQQVTLSCSPISGHRSVSWYQQTPGQGLQFLFEYFSETQRNKGNFPGRFSGRQFSNSRSEMNVSTLELGDSALYLCASRSGVQNIQYFGAGTRLSVL.

The chain links TRBV10-3 to TRBJ2-7, with TRBD1 matching 8 bases. The germline CDR1 and CDR2 sequences are ENHRY and SYGVKD. The CDR3 covers 16 residues. V was pared by 3 bases and J by 5 bases, with 12 bases of the junction left unmatched. The CDR3 reads CAISDPGQASGDEQYF. The CDR3 DNA reads TGTGCCATCAGTGATCCGGGACAGGCGTCAGGCGACGAGCAGTACTTC.